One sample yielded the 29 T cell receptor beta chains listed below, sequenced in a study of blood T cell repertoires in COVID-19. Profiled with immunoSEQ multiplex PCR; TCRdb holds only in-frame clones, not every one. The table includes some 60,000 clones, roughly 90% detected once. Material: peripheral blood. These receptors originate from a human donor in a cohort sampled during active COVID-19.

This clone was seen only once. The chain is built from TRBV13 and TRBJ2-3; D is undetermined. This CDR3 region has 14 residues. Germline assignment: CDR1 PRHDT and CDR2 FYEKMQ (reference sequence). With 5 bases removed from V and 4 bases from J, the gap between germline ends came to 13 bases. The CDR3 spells CASSPRRASDTQYF. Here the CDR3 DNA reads TGTGCCAGCAGCCCTCGGCGAGCGTCAGATACGCAGTATTTT.

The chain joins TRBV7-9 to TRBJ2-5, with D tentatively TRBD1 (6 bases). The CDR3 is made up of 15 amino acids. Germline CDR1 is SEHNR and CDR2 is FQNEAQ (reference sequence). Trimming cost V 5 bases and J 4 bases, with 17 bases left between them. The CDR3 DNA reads TGTGCCAGCAGCCCGCTGACAGGTTGGCGAGAGACCCAGTACTTC. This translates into CASSPLTGWRETQYF.

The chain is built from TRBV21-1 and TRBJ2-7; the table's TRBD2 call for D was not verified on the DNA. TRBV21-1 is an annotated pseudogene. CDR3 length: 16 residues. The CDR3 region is CASSKAREVYSYEQYF. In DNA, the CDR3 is TGTGCCAGCAGCAAAGCGCGGGAGGTCTACTCCTACGAGCAGTACTTC.

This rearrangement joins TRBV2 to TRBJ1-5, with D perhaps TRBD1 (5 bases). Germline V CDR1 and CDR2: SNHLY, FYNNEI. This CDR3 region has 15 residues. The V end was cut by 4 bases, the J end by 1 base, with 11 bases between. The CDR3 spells CASSGGTASNQPQHF. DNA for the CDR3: TGTGCCAGCAGTGGGGGGACTGCGAGCAATCAGCCCCAGCATTTT.

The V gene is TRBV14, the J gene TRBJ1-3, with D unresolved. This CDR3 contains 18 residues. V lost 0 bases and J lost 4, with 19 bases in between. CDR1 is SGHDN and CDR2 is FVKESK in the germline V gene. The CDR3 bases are TGTGCCAGCAGCCAAGATTCTATTTTTTTGGCGGGCGGAAACACCATATATTTT. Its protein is CASSQDSIFLAGGNTIYF.

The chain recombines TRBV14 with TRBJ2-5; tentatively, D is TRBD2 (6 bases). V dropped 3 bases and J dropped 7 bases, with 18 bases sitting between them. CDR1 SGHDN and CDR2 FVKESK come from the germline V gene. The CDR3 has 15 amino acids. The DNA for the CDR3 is TGTGCCAGCAGCCAGGCGGGGCTGTCGAGGGGGACCCAGTACTTC. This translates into CASSQAGLSRGTQYF.

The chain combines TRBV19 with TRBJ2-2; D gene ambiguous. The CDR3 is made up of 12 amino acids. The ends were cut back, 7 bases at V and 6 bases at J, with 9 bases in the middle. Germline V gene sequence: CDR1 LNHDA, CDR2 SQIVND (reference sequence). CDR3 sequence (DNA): TGTGCCAGTAATCGGGTCTCCGGGGAGCTGTTTTTT. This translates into CASNRVSGELFF.

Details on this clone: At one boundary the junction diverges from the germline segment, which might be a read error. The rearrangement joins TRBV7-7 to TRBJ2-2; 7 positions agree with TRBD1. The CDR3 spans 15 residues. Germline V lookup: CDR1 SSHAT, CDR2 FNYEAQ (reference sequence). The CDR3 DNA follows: TGTGCTAGCAGTTCGTCGACAGGGACCACCGGGGAGCTGTTTTTT. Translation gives CASSSSTGTTGELFF.

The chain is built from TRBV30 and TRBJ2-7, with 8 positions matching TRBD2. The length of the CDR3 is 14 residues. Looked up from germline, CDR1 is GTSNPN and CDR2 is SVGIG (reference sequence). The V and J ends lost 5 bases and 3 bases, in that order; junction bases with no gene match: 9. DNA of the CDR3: TGTGCCTGGGCCGAAGGGACTAGACTCTACGAGCAGTACTTC. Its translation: CAWAEGTRLYEQYF.

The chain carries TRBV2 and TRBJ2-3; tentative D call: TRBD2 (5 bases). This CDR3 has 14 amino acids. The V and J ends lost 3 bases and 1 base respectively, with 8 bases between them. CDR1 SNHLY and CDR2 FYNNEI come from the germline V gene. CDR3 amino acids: CASSELRGTDTQYF. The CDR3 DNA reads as TGTGCCAGCAGTGAGTTGCGGGGCACAGATACGCAGTATTTT. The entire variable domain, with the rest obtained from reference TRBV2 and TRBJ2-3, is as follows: EPEVTQTPSHQVTQMGQEVILRCVPISNHLYFYWYRQILGQKVEFLVSFYNNEISEKSEIFDDQFSVERPDGSNFTLKIRSTKLEDSAMYFCASSELRGTDTQYFGPGTRLTVL.

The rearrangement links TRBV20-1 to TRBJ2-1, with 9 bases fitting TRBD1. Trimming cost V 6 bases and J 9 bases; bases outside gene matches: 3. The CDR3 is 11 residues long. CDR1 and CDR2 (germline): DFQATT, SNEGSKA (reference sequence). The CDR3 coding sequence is TGCAGTGCGGGACAGGGTCCTGAGCAGTTCTTC. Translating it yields CSAGQGPEQFF.

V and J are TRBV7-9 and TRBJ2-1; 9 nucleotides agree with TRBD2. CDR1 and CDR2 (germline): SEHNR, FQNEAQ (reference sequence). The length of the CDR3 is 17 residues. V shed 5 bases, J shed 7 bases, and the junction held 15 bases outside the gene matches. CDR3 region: CASSPRGGLAGDNEQFF. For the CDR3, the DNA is TGTGCCAGCAGCCCGCGGGGGGGGCTAGCAGGGGATAATGAGCAGTTCTTC. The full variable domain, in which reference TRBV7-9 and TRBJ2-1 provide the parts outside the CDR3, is DTGVSQNPRHKITKRGQNVTFRCDPISEHNRLYWYRQTLGQGPEFLTYFQNEAQLEKSRLLSDRFSAERPKGSFSTLEIQRTEQGDSAMYLCASSPRGGLAGDNEQFFGPGTRLTVL.

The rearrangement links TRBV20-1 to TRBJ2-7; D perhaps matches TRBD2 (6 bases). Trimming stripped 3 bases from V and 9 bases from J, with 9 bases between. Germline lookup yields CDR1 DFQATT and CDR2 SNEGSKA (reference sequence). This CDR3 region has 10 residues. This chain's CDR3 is CSAREGRQYF. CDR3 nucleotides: TGCAGTGCTAGGGAGGGCAGGCAGTACTTC.

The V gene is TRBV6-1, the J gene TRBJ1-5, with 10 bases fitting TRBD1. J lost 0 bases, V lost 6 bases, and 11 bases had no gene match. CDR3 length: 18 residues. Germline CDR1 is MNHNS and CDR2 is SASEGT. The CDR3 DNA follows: TGTGCCAGCAGCGAAAGGACAGGGGGGACTTATAGCAATCAGCCCCAGCATTTT. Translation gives CASSERTGGTYSNQPQHF.

The DNA of the CDR3 is TGTGCCAGCAGTTACCTCGGGGATAAAACCTACGAGCAGTACTTC. Amino acid sequence: CASSYLGDKTYEQYF. The V gene is TRBV6-2 or TRBV6-3, the J gene TRBJ2-7; possibly TRBD2 for D (5 bases). Trimming pared 2 bases from V and 2 bases from J, leaving 13 bases between. This CDR3 contains 15 residues. The V gene's germline CDR1 is MNHEY and CDR2 SVGEGT.

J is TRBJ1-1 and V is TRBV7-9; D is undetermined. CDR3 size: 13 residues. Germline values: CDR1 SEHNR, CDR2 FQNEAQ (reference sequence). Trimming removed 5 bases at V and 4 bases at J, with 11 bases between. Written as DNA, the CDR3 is TGTGCCAGCAGCACACAGCTGTTCACTGAAGCTTTCTTT. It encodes CASSTQLFTEAFF.

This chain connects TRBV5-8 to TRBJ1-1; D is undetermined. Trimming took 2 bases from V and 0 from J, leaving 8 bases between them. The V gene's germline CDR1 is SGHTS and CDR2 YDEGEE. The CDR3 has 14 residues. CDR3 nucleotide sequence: TGTGCCAGCAGCTTTTGGGCGTTGAACACTGAAGCTTTCTTT. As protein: CASSFWALNTEAFF.

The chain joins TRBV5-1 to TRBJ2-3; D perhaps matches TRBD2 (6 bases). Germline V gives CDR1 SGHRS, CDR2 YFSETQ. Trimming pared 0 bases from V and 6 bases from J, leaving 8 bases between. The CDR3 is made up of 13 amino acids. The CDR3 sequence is CASSLGEVDTQYF. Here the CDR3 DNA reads TGCGCCAGCAGCTTGGGGGAGGTTGATACGCAGTATTTT.

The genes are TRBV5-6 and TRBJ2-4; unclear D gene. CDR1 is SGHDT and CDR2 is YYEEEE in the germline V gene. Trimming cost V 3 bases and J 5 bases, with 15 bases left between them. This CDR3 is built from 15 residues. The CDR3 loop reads CASSSSPQAQNIQYF. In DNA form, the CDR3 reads TGTGCCAGCAGCTCATCCCCCCAGGCCCAAAACATTCAGTACTTC.

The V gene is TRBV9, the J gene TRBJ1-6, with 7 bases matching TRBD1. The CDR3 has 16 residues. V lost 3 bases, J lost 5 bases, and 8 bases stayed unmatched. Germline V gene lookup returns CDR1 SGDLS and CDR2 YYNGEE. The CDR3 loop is CASSGIVQGDNSPLHF. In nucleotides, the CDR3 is TGTGCCAGCAGCGGAATAGTTCAGGGGGATAATTCACCCCTCCACTTT.

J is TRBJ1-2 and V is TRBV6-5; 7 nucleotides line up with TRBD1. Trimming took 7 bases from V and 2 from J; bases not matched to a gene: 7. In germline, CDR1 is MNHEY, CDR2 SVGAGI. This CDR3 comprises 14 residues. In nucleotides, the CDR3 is TGTGCCAGCACCAAGACAGGGAGCAACTATGGCTACACCTTC. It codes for CASTKTGSNYGYTF.

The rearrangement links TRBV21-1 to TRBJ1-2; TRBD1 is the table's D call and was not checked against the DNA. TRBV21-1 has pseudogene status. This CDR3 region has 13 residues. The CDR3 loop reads CASSKGQNYGYTF. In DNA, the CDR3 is TGTGCCAGCAGCAAGGGACAAAACTATGGCTACACCTTC.

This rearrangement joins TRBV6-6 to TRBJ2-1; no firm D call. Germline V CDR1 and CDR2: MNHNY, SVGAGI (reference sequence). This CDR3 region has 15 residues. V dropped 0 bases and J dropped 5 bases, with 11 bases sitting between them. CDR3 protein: CASSYSRQTNNEQFF. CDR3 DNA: TGTGCCAGCAGTTACTCGAGGCAGACCAACAATGAGCAGTTCTTC.

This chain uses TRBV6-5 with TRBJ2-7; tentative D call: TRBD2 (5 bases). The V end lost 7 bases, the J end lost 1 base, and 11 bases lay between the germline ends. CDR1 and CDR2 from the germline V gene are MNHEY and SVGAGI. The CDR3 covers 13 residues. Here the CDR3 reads CASKGGQSYEQYF. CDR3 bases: TGTGCCAGCAAAGGAGGCCAATCCTACGAGCAGTACTTC.

For the CDR3, the DNA is TGCAGTGCTACACAGGGATACGAGCAGTACTTC. Translating gives CSATQGYEQYF. The chain employs TRBV20-1 and TRBJ2-7; D is perhaps TRBD1 (6 bases). CDR1 DFQATT and CDR2 SNEGSKA come from the germline V gene (reference sequence). The CDR3 covers 11 residues. V lost 4 bases and J 4 bases, leaving 8 bases between the germline ends.

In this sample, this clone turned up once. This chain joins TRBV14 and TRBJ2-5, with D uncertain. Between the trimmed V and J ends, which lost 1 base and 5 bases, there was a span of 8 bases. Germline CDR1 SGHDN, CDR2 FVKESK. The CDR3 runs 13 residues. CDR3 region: CASSQGARETQYF. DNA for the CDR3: TGTGCCAGCAGCCAAGGGGCCCGGGAGACCCAGTACTTC.

The CDR3 nucleotides are TGTGCCTGGAGTGTGGGACTAGCGGGAGGGGGGGGCAGCTCCTACAATGAGCAGTTCTTC. It yields the protein CAWSVGLAGGGGSSYNEQFF. The chain combines TRBV30 with TRBJ2-1; 16 bases are shared with TRBD2. The CDR3 runs 20 residues. V lost 0 bases, J lost 0 bases, and 8 bases stayed unmatched. The germline V gene has CDR1 GTSNPN and CDR2 SVGIG (reference sequence).

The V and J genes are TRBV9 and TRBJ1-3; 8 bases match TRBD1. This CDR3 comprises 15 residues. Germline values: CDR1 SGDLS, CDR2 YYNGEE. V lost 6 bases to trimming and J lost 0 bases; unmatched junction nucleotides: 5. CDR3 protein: CASTGTGGSGNTIYF. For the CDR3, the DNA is TGTGCCAGCACGGGAACAGGGGGCTCTGGAAACACCATATATTTT.

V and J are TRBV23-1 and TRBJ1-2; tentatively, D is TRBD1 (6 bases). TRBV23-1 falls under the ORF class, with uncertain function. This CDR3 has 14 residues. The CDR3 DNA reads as TGCGCAAAGCAAGGGGGACTATGGCTCTTACTTTACACCTTC. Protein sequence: CAKQGGLWLLLYTF.